The source of this TCR beta chain is a study of blood T cell repertoires in COVID-19. Study-wide context: Some COVID-19 samples were acute and others convalescent; all came from the United States, Italy and Spain.

Those enrolled, adults aged roughly 18 to 95 years, came from some 23 US areas. The protocol was immunoSEQ multiplex PCR, while the TCRdb copy is restricted to in-frame clones and leaves out a portion. Of about 180,000 clones in the sample, 80% were seen once. The specimen sequenced was PBMCs or T cells enriched from blood (not recorded which). This sequence was found in a man aged 60 to 69 who had been exposed to COVID-19.

DNA for the CDR3: TGTGCCTGGAGTGCAGACAGGGGCTTAGAAAAACTGTTTTTT. Protein sequence: CAWSADRGLEKLFF. The gene calls are TRBV30 and TRBJ1-4, with 8 bases aligning to TRBD1. The V gene end was trimmed by 1 base and the J gene end by 8 bases; junction bases not matched to a gene: 6. Looked up from germline, CDR1 is GTSNPN and CDR2 is SVGIG (reference sequence). The CDR3 length is 14 residues.